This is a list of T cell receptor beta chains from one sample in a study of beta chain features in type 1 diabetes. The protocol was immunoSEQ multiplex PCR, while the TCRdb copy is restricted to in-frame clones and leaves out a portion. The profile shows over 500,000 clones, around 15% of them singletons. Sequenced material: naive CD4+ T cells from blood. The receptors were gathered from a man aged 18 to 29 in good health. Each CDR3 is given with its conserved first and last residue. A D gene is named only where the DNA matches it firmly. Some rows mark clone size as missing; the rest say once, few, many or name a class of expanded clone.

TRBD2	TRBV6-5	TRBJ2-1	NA	TGTGCCAGCAGTTACTCAATCTCTAGCGGGAGGGGTGAGCAGTTCTTC	CASSYSISSGRGEQFF
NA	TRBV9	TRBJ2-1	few	TGTGCCAGCAGCGTAGGTCGGGGAGAGCAGTTCTTC	CASSVGRGEQFF
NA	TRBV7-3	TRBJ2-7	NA	TGTGCCAGCAGCATAACAGGGCCCTCCGAGCAGTACTTC	CASSITGPSEQYF
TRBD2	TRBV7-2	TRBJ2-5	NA	TGTGCCAGCAGCTCTACCCAGAGGACTAGCGTGCAGACCCAGTACTTC	CASSSTQRTSVQTQYF
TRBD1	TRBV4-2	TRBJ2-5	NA	TGTGCCAGCAGCCAAGTGACAGGGCAGTACCAAGAGACCCAGTACTTC	CASSQVTGQYQETQYF
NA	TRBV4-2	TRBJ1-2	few	TGTGCCAGCAGGACTAGAGGTCCAATCGGGCATGGCTACACCTTC	CASRTRGPIGHGYTF
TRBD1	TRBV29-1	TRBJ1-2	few	TGCAGCGTTGGTCAGGGGGTTTATGGCTACACCTTC	CSVGQGVYGYTF
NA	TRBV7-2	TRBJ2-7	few	TGTGCCAGCAGCTTAGCTGGCAGGGACCGCGGCTCCTACGAGCAGTACTTC	CASSLAGRDRGSYEQYF
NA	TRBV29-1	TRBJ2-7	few	TGCAGCGTTGAGGGGCGGGCGGGGGAGCAGTACTTC	CSVEGRAGEQYF
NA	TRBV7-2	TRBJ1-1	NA	TGTGCCAGCAGCTACCGGGTCGGTGTGAACACTGAAGCTTTCTTT	CASSYRVGVNTEAFF
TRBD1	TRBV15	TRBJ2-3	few	TGTGCCACCAGCAGAGATGGGCAGGGGGCCACAGATACGCAGTATTTT	CATSRDGQGATDTQYF
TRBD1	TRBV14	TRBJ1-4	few	TGTGCCAGCAGCACCAACAGGGGCGAAAAACTGTTTTTT	CASSTNRGEKLFF
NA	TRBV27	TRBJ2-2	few	TGTGCCAGCACCCGAGGCCACCAAACCGGGGAGCTGTTTTTT	CASTRGHQTGELFF
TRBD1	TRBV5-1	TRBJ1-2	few	TGCGCCAGCAGCTTGGGACAGGGGGCGCGAGGCTACACCTTC	CASSLGQGARGYTF
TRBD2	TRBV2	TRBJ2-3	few	TGTGCCAGCAGGCCTAGCGGGGGGACAGATACGCAGTATTTT	CASRPSGGTDTQYF
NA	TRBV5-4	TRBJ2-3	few	TGTGCCAGCAGCCCTAACCTTGATGCGCAGTATTTT	CASSPNLDAQYF
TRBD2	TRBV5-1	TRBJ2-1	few	TGCGCCAGCAGCTTGGATGCAGCGGGAGGGCCGGGGGAGCAGTTCTTC	CASSLDAAGGPGEQFF
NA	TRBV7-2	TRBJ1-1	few	TGTGCCAGCAGCTTCGTCACTGAAGCTTTCTTT	CASSFVTEAFF
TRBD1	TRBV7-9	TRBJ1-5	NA	TGTGCCAGCAGCTTAATCCCCGGGACAGGGTATATGGGCAATCAGCCCCAGCATTTT	CASSLIPGTGYMGNQPQHF
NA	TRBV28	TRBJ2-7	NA	TGTGCCAGCAGTTTGGGCGGGACCTACGAGCAGTACTTC	CASSLGGTYEQYF
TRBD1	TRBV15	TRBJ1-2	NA	TGTGCCACCAGCAGTGAGGGGGACAGTCGGGGCTACACCTTC	CATSSEGDSRGYTF
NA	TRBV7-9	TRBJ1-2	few	TGTGCCAGCAGCTTCAGGAGGAGTAACAGCTCTAACTATGGCTACACCTTC	CASSFRRSNSSNYGYTF
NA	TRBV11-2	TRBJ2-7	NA	TGTGCCAGCAGCTTAGTGGTCGCGAGCTACACCTACGAGCAGTACTTC	CASSLVVASYTYEQYF
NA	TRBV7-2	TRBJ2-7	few	TGTGCCAGCAGCTTAGACCCCTACGAGCAGTACTTC	CASSLDPYEQYF
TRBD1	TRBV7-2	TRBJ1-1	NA	TGTGCCAGCAGCTTAGAGGGACAGGGGACCACTGAAGCTTTCTTT	CASSLEGQGTTEAFF
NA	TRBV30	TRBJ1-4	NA	TGTGCCTGGAGTGATAGCCCGAATGAAAAACTGTTTTTT	CAWSDSPNEKLFF
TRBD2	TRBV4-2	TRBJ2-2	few	TGTGCCAGCAGCCAAGACCCTCCTGGGGCGGGAGGCACCGGGGAGCTGTTTTTT	CASSQDPPGAGGTGELFF
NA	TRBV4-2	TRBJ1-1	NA	TGTGCCAGCAGCCAAGATCGGAGAGTGAACACTGAAGCTTTCTTT	CASSQDRRVNTEAFF
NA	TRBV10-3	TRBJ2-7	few	TGTGCCATCAGTGAGGCAGGATCCTACGAGCAGTACTTC	CAISEAGSYEQYF
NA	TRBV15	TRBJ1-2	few	TGTGCCACCAGCAGAGCTTTTCTTGGCTACACCTTC	CATSRAFLGYTF
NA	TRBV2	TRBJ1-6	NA	TGTGCCAGCATCCGGGGCGGCAATTCACCCCTCCACTTT	CASIRGGNSPLHF
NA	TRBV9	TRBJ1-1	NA	TGTGCCAGCAGCGTAGTTGGGGGGAACACTGAAGCTTTCTTT	CASSVVGGNTEAFF
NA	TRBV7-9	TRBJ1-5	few	TGTGCCAGCAGCTTCGTACATCAGCCCCAGCATTTT	CASSFVHQPQHF
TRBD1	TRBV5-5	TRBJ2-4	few	TGTGCCAGCAGCTTGACAGGGGCGGCTGGAAACATTCAGTACTTC	CASSLTGAAGNIQYF
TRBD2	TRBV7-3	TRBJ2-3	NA	TGTGCCAGCCGAAGGGGAGGGGCGCGTTCAGATACGCAGTATTTT	CASRRGGARSDTQYF
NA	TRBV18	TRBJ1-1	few	TGTGCCAGCTCATCAGACGTTCGGGCCACTGAAGCTTTCTTT	CASSSDVRATEAFF
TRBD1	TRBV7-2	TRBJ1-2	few	TGTGCCAGCAGCTTCCTACCGTCGACAGGGAATGGCTACACCTTC	CASSFLPSTGNGYTF
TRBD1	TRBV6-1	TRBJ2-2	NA	TGTGCCAGCAGCTTGGGACAGGGTGGAACCGGGGAGCTGTTTTTT	CASSLGQGGTGELFF
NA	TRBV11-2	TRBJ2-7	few	TGTGCCAGCGGCGCCGGGCTCTCCTACGAGCAGTACTTC	CASGAGLSYEQYF
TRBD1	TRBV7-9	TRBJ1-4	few	TGTGCCAGCAGCACCGGGACAGTCGGTGAAAAACTGTTTTTT	CASSTGTVGEKLFF
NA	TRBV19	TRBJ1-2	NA	TGTGCCAGTAGTATAGGAGGGACGACCTATGGCTACACCTTC	CASSIGGTTYGYTF
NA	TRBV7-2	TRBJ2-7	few	TGTGCCAGCAGCTCCCCCTACCTCGCGGGCTCCTACGAGCAGTACTTC	CASSSPYLAGSYEQYF
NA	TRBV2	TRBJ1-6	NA	TGTGCCAGCAGTGACTCATGGGGAAGGCCCGGCAATTCACCCCTCCACTTT	CASSDSWGRPGNSPLHF
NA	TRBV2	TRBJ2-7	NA	TGTGCCAGCAGTACCGGGACCGACAGCTCCTACGAGCAGTACTTC	CASSTGTDSSYEQYF
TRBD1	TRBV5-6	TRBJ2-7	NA	TGTGCCAGCAGTTCACGACAGGGCATTGGGCAGTACTTC	CASSSRQGIGQYF
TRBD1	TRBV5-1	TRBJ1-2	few	TGCGCCAGCAGCACTGAGGGACAGTACTATGGCTACACCTTC	CASSTEGQYYGYTF
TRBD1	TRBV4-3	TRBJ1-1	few	TGCGCCAGCAGCCAAGATTTACAGGGGGCTGCTGAAGCTTTCTTT	CASSQDLQGAAEAFF
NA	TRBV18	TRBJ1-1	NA	TGTGCCAGCTCACCTGTCCCGACAGGTTTGAACACTGAAGCTTTCTTT	CASSPVPTGLNTEAFF
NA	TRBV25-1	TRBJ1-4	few	TGTGCCAGCTCCCCCGGGGGGCGAACTAATGAAAAACTGTTTTTT	CASSPGGRTNEKLFF
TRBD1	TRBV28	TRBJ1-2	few	TGTGCCAGCAGTTCATCCGGGACAGGGAACACCTTC	CASSSSGTGNTF
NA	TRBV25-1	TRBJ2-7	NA	TGTGCCAGCAGTCTGGGTGGACACTTGGGTGAGCAGTACTTC	CASSLGGHLGEQYF